This T cell receptor beta chain was found in a study of control samples from healthy donors and cancer patients. Clones were read by immunoSEQ multiplex PCR, and TCRdb kept only the in-frame ones, dropping some. The table has 110,000 to 150,000 clones, roughly nine tenths seen once. CDR3 size: 15 residues. V was trimmed by 6 bases and J by 3 bases, leaving 18 bases between them. The germline CDR1 and CDR2 sequences are MNHEY and SMNVEV (reference sequence). The rearrangement uses TRBV27 and TRBJ2-7; possibly TRBD1 for D (6 bases). What was sequenced was blood. The source of this sequence is a woman in her twenties or thirties in good health. The CDR3 coding sequence is TGTGCCAGCAGCCTCAGGGGTCAAAGATTCTACGAGCAGTACTTC. Amino acids: CASSLRGQRFYEQYF.